The 16 T cell receptor beta chains presented below share a single source sample, sequenced in a study of blood T cell repertoires in COVID-19 (dated by TCRdb to the early 2020s). Receptors were amplified or captured by the immunoSEQ multiplex PCR assay. The table was pulled from immuneACCESS by TCRdb, which kept in-frame rearrangements only. Such tables lose some clones; where checked, under half of the loss comes from unresolved V genes, and the rest has no known cause. In this sample the table shows around 250,000 clones, roughly 85% of which occur a single time. Over 1.5% of the sample rests with the top ten. Sequencing used PBMCs or T cells enriched from blood (not recorded which). All receptors derive from a woman between 45 and 60 years old who had recovered from COVID-19.

The chain recombines TRBV18 with TRBJ1-4; D gene unclear. Germline lookup yields CDR1 KGHSH and CDR2 LQKENI. The V gene lost 6 bases and the J gene lost 5 bases, with 13 bases spanning the gap. The CDR3 contains 14 residues. The CDR3 region is CASSSRGPNEKLFF. The CDR3 nucleotides read TGTGCCAGCTCCTCCCGAGGTCCCAATGAAAAACTGTTTTTT.

This clone was found once. The chain uses TRBV7-8 and TRBJ2-5; 8 bases map to TRBD2. V dropped 2 bases and J dropped 3; count of bases not matched to a gene: 5. This CDR3 comprises 15 residues. CDR1 and CDR2 from the germline V gene are SGHVS and FQNEAQ. The CDR3, as DNA: TGTGCCAGCAGCTTAACGGGAGGGCCGAAAGAGACCCAGTACTTC. It translates to CASSLTGGPKETQYF.

This chain connects TRBV5-4 to TRBJ2-1, with D uncertain. V shed 1 base and J shed 5 bases, with 10 bases lying between them. CDR3 length equals 14 residues. Germline assignment: CDR1 SGHNT and CDR2 YYREEE (reference sequence). The CDR3 nucleotides are TGTGCCAGCAGCTTGAGAGCCGTTAACAATGAGCAGTTCTTC. It codes for CASSLRAVNNEQFF.

CDR3 sequence reads: CASSHNTGANTEAFF. The DNA of the CDR3 is TGTGCCAGCAGCCACAACACAGGGGCCAACACTGAAGCTTTCTTT. The chain joins TRBV3-1 (or the pseudogene TRBV3-2) to TRBJ1-1; 7 bases match TRBD1. Trimming took 3 bases from V and 2 from J; bases not matched to a gene: 6. The CDR3 loop spans 15 amino acids. Germline CDR1 LGHDT, CDR2 YNNKEL (reference sequence).

The chain carries TRBV19 and TRBJ2-7, with a weak D call TRBD1 (5 bases). The CDR3 totals 13 residues. CDR1 and CDR2 (germline): LNHDA, SQIVND (reference sequence). With 4 bases removed from V and 3 bases from J, the gap between germline ends came to 10 bases. The DNA for the CDR3 is TGTGCCAGTAGTAGGACGACAGACTACGAGCAGTACTTC. Translated, it gives CASSRTTDYEQYF.

This chain links TRBV6-5 with TRBJ1-3; D uncertain. The CDR3 spans 15 residues. The ends were cut back, 10 bases at V and 0 bases at J, with 16 bases in the middle. Germline V gene data show CDR1 as MNHEY and CDR2 as SVGAGI. CDR3 sequence reads: CATHQAPFSGNTIYF. The CDR3 bases are TGTGCCACTCATCAGGCGCCATTCTCTGGAAACACCATATATTTT.

This clone was counted a single time. The DNA for the CDR3 is TGTGCCAGCAGTTTAGGCCAGGGCATGTTCTTC. Its translation is CASSLGQGMFF. The chain uses TRBV28 and TRBJ2-1; a weak D match, TRBD1 (5 bases). Germline V CDR1 and CDR2: MDHEN, SYDVKM. The CDR3 length is 11 residues. V was cut by 2 bases and J by 15 bases, with 11 bases left in between.

CDR3 loop: CASSHSGAGDTQYF. DNA for the CDR3: TGTGCCAGCAGCCACAGCGGGGCCGGGGATACGCAGTATTTT. The rearrangement links TRBV3-1 (or the pseudogene TRBV3-2) to TRBJ2-3; the match to TRBD2 covers 7 bases. In germline, CDR1 is LGHDT, CDR2 YNNKEL (reference sequence). The CDR3 contains 14 residues. Trimming took 3 bases from V and 6 from J; bases not matched to a gene: 6.

As regards this clone: Other DNA sequences in the same sample also yield this CDR3. The chain has TRBV12-3 or TRBV12-4 and TRBJ1-2; a possible D gene is TRBD1 (6 bases). This CDR3 region has 12 residues. V was shortened by 6 bases and J by 2 bases, with 7 bases between the two germline ends. The CDR3 coding sequence is TGTGCCAGCAGCACAGGGAACTATGGCTACACCTTC. Amino acid sequence: CASSTGNYGYTF.

The chain couples TRBV11-2 to TRBJ1-5; no firm D call. The germline V and J ends were trimmed by 0 bases and 0 bases, with 6 bases remaining between them. The V gene's germline CDR1 is SGHAT and CDR2 FQNNGV. This CDR3 comprises 15 residues. DNA for the CDR3: TGTGCCAGCAGCTTAGACCCAGGTAGCAATCAGCCCCAGCATTTT. Residues: CASSLDPGSNQPQHF.

The chain employs TRBV29-1 and TRBJ2-1; 7 nucleotides align to TRBD1. Unmatched junction bases numbered 4, after V lost 4 bases and J lost 4 bases. In germline, CDR1 is SQVTM, CDR2 ANQGSEA. The CDR3 spans 13 residues. The CDR3 DNA reads TGCAGCGTTGTTACAGGGGTATACAATGAGCAGTTCTTC. Residues: CSVVTGVYNEQFF.

This chain links TRBV3-1 (or the pseudogene TRBV3-2) with TRBJ2-2, with 7 bases lining up with TRBD1. CDR1 LGHDT and CDR2 YNNKEL come from the germline V gene (reference sequence). With V trimmed by 1 base and J by 5 bases, 7 bases remained unmatched. The CDR3 totals 16 residues. CDR3 sequence (DNA): TGTGCCAGCAGCCAAGGGACAGGAGTCCAAACCGGGGAGCTGTTTTTT. Translated, it gives CASSQGTGVQTGELFF.

This CDR3 reads CASSVGSGNQPQHF. CDR3 coding DNA: TGTGCCAGCAGCGTAGGTTCTGGCAATCAGCCCCAGCATTTT. The rearrangement joins TRBV9 to TRBJ1-5; no clear D. Trimming took 0 bases from V and 2 from J, leaving 6 bases between them. Germline V lookup: CDR1 SGDLS, CDR2 YYNGEE. The CDR3 spans 14 residues. Variable domain in full (rest from reference TRBV9 and TRBJ1-5): DSGVTQTPKHLITATGQRVTLRCSPRSGDLSVYWYQQSLDQGLQFLIQYYNGEERAKGNILERFSAQQFPDLHSELNLSSLELGDSALYFCASSVGSGNQPQHFGDGTRLSIL.

J is TRBJ2-3 and V is TRBV9, with 7 bases fitting TRBD1. The trim removed 0 bases at V and 4 bases at J, leaving 8 bases unmatched. The CDR3 is 16 residues long. CDR1 and CDR2 (germline): SGDLS, YYNGEE. The CDR3 bases are TGTGCCAGCAGCGTAGGACAGGGTTTCCAGGCAGATACGCAGTATTTT. It codes for CASSVGQGFQADTQYF.

The chain uses TRBV27 and TRBJ1-1; D is perhaps TRBD1 (6 bases). V was clipped by 6 bases and J by 6 bases, with 14 bases between them. Germline assignment: CDR1 MNHEY and CDR2 SMNVEV (reference sequence). The CDR3 consists of 13 residues. Here the CDR3 reads CASSPQGMAEAFF. DNA of the CDR3: TGTGCCAGCAGCCCACAGGGCATGGCTGAAGCTTTCTTT.

The chain joins TRBV19 to TRBJ1-3, with D hard to call. This CDR3 region has 14 residues. Germline assignment: CDR1 LNHDA and CDR2 SQIVND (reference sequence). V lost 8 bases, J lost 0 bases, and 11 bases lay in between. The CDR3 region is CASQRENSGNTIYF. For the CDR3, the DNA is TGTGCCAGTCAGCGGGAGAACTCTGGAAACACCATATATTTT. Full variable domain (missing parts from reference TRBV19 and TRBJ1-3): DGGITQSPKYLFRKEGQNVTLSCEQNLNHDAMYWYRQDPGQGLRLIYYSQIVNDFQKGDIAEGYSVSREKKESFPLTVTSAQKNPTAFYLCASQRENSGNTIYFGEGSWLTVV.